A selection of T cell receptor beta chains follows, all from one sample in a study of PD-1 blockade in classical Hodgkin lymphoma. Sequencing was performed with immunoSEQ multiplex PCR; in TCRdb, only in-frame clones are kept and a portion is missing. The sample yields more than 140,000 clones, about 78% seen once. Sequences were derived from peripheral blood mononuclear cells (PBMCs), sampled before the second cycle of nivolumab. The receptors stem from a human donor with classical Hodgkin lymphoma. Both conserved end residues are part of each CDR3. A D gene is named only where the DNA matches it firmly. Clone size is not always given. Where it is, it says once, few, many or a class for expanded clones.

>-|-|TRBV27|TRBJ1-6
CASSLNPARINSPLHF
TGTGCCAGCAGTTTAAATCCGGCGAGGATTAATTCACCCCTCCACTTT
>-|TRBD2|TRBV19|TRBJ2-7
CASSPRTSQNYEQYF
TGTGCCAGTAGTCCGAGGACTAGCCAAAACTACGAGCAGTACTTC
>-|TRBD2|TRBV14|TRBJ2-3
CASSQASGSTDTQYF
TGTGCCAGCAGCCAAGCTAGCGGGAGCACAGATACGCAGTATTTT
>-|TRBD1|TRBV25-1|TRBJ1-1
CASSVGTAPAAFF
TGTGCCAGCAGTGTAGGGACAGCGCCTGCGGCTTTCTTT
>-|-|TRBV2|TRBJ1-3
CASSGDRGNTIYF
TGTGCCAGCAGTGGCGACAGGGGAAACACCATATATTTT
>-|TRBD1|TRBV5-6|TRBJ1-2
CASSSWETGARGYTF
TGTGCCAGCAGCTCGTGGGAGACAGGGGCGAGAGGCTACACCTTC
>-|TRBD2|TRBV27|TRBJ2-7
CASSLGLAGRYEQYF
TGTGCCAGCAGCCTGGGACTAGCGGGACGGTACGAGCAGTACTTC
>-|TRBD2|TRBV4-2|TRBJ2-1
CASSQEEIAGFSYNEQFF
TGTGCCAGCAGCCAAGAGGAAATAGCGGGGTTCTCCTACAATGAGCAGTTCTTC
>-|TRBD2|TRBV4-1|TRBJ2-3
CASSQRTSGGMTDTQYF
TGCGCCAGCAGCCAAAGGACTAGCGGGGGGATGACAGATACGCAGTATTTT
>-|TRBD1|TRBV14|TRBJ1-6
CASSLRGQGTYNSPLHF
TGTGCCAGCAGCCTTCGAGGACAGGGGACCTATAATTCACCCCTCCACTTT
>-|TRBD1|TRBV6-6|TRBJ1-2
CASSYPTGRGYTF
TGTGCCAGCAGTTACCCGACAGGGCGAGGCTACACCTTC
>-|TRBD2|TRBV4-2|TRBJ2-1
CASSQATSDTYNEQFF
TGTGCCAGCAGCCAAGCAACTAGCGACACCTACAATGAGCAGTTCTTC
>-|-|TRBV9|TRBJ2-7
CASSRDSSYEQYF
TGTGCCAGCAGCCGGGACTCTAGCTACGAGCAGTACTTC
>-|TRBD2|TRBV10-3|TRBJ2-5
CAISSGTSGETQYF
TGTGCCATTTCGTCCGGGACTAGCGGAGAGACCCAGTACTTC
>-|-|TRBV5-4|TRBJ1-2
CASSSRGSYGYTF
TGTGCCAGCAGCTCCAGGGGTAGTTATGGCTACACCTTC
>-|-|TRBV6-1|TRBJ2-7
CASSYPPGQYF
TGTGCCAGCAGTTATCCTCCCGGGCAGTACTTC
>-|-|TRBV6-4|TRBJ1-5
CASSIESNQPQHF
TGTGCCAGCAGCATAGAGAGCAATCAGCCCCAGCATTTT
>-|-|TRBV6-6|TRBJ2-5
CASRVTNRPQETQYF
TGTGCCAGCAGAGTTACGAACAGGCCTCAAGAGACCCAGTACTTC
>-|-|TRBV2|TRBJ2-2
CASLRLGDSGELFF
TGTGCCAGCCTCCGTCTAGGGGACTCCGGGGAGCTGTTTTTT
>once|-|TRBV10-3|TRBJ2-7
CAISGLGGVTYEQYF
TGTGCCATCAGTGGGTTGGGGGGAGTTACCTACGAGCAGTACTTC
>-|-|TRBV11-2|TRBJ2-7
CASSLAGVDEQYF
TGTGCCAGCAGCTTGGCAGGGGTCGACGAGCAGTACTTC
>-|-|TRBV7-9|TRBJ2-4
CASRPQGDIQYF
TGTGCCAGCAGACCCCAGGGTGACATTCAGTACTTC
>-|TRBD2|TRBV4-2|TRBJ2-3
CASSQEREGRDTQYF
TGTGCCAGCAGCCAAGAAAGGGAGGGCCGAGATACGCAGTATTTT
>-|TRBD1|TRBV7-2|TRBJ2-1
CASSWDRGPHNEQFF
TGTGCCAGCAGCTGGGACAGGGGGCCCCACAATGAGCAGTTCTTC
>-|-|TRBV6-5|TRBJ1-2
CASSQDSFYGYTF
TGTGCCAGCAGTCAGGACAGCTTCTATGGCTACACCTTC
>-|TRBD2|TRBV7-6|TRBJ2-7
CASSRGGSRGFYEQYF
TGTGCCAGCAGCCGCGGGGGTTCAAGGGGATTCTACGAGCAGTACTTC
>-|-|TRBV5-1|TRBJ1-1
CASSRTGMNTEAFF
TGCGCCAGCAGCAGGACGGGTATGAACACTGAAGCTTTCTTT